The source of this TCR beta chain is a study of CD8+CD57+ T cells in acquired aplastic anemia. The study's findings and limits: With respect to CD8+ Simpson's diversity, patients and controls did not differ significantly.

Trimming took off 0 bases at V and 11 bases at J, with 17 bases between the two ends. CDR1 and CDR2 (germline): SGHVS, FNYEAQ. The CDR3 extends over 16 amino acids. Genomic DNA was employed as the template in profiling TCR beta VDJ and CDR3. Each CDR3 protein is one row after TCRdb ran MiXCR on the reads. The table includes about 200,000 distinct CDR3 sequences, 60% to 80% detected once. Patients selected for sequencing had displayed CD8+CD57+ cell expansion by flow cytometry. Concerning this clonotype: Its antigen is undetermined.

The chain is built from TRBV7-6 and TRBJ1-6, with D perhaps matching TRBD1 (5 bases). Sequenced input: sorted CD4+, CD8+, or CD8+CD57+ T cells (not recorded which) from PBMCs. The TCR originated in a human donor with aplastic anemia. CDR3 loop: CASSLAPSGNGTPLHF. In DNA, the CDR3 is TGTGCCAGCAGCTTAGCCCCTTCAGGGAACGGGACACCCCTCCACTTT.